The clone carrying this T cell receptor beta chain showed up just once. The sample belongs to a study of CD8 T cells in Susac syndrome. Random-hexamer reverse transcription was applied to roughly 0.5 to 1 ug RNA. With immunoSEQ multiplex PCR, TCR beta CDR3 was amplified across 54 Vbeta and 13 Jbeta. One entry per CDR3 protein, called by TCRdb with MiXCR from the immunoSEQ multiplex PCR reads. Altogether about 120,000 distinct CDR3 sequences are present, approximately 93% being singletons, with the ten largest covering approximately 0.093%. The CD8+ and CD4+ T cells were negatively isolated, with the TEMRA cells enriched by FACS. V was trimmed by 5 bases and J by 5 bases, leaving 8 bases between them. Looked up from germline, CDR1 is SNHLY and CDR2 is FYNNEI. The CDR3 is made up of 12 amino acids.

The sequence was collected from a human donor with multiple sclerosis. Sequencing input: CD4+ T cells from PBMCs. The gene calls are TRBV2 and TRBJ2-3, with D perhaps TRBD1 or TRBD2 (5 bases each). The CDR3 loop reads CASSWDQDTQYF. The CDR3 DNA follows: TGTGCCAGCAGTTGGGACCAAGATACGCAGTATTTT.